This is a list of T cell receptor beta chains from one sample in a study of identical twins. TCRdb re-analysed the 5' RACE reads in MiXCR, keeping a single row per CDR3 protein. The sample yields 500,000 to 550,000 distinct CDR3 sequences, about 20% seen once. The sample was also linked to a second study, of T cells expressing NK-cell markers.

Sequenced input: CD4+ T cells sorted from blood. All receptors come from a woman aged 18-29 years in good health. The conserved cysteine and the conserved F or W are not part of the CDR3 here.

cdr3_length,v_call,j_call,cdr3_aa
11,TRBV6-1,TRBJ2-3,ASGPGVPDTQY
13,TRBV6-1,TRBJ2-5,ASSPLAGSVETQY
11,TRBV5-1,TRBJ2-6,ASSAFGANVLT
12,TRBV9,TRBJ1-3,ASTLTEWGNTIY
14,TRBV27,TRBJ2-1,ASRRERVSSYNEQF
15,TRBV7-2,TRBJ2-3,ASSPLLGLAGVDTQY
13,TRBV27,TRBJ2-1,ASSPPGLPTNEQF
13,TRBV7-4,TRBJ1-5,ASSLLGQGHRPQH
15,TRBV25-1,TRBJ1-2,ASSEFLSTGWRYGYT
11,TRBV5-1,TRBJ1-4,ASADRVNEKLF
12,TRBV10-3,TRBJ1-6,AISIRDRVQPLH
10,TRBV7-2,TRBJ2-7,ASSFGLNEQY
11,TRBV20-1,TRBJ2-7,SASGSHSYEQY
11,TRBV18,TRBJ1-4,ASSAWNNEKLF
11,TRBV27,TRBJ2-1,ASKTQGYNEQF
14,TRBV6-5,TRBJ2-4,ASSYAGGALYGIQY
10,TRBV10-3,TRBJ2-7,AISENAGEQY
10,TRBV29-1,TRBJ2-1,SVGTMNNEQF
12,TRBV12-3/TRBV12-4,TRBJ1-4,ASSIRPLNEKLF
13,TRBV2,TRBJ2-1,ASSAQGRRYNEQF
13,TRBV20-1,TRBJ2-6,SALRQGPGLDVLT
8,TRBV11-2,TRBJ2-3,ASRAHTQY
13,TRBV4-3,TRBJ2-7,ASSRPSQSLGGQY
13,TRBV20-1,TRBJ2-1,SAERRRGKGNEQF
11,TRBV12-3/TRBV12-4,TRBJ1-1,ASTRQLNTEAF
11,TRBV5-1,TRBJ1-1,ASKTEMNTEAF
13,TRBV6-2/TRBV6-3,TRBJ2-7,ASRGTGTGTYEQY
15,TRBV5-3,TRBJ2-5,ARGSGLLWGIQETQY
10,TRBV6-2/TRBV6-3,TRBJ2-3,ASSATGRPQY
11,TRBV20-1,TRBJ1-5,SAKRGRNQPQH
13,TRBV20-1,TRBJ2-1,SARGKARSYNEQF
12,TRBV5-5,TRBJ1-2,ASSFWTGDGGYT
11,TRBV6-6,TRBJ1-4,ASNSPADEKLF
11,TRBV7-2,TRBJ2-2,ASSLARDGELF
14,TRBV5-1,TRBJ2-7,ASSLGGTGGAYEQY
12,TRBV20-1,TRBJ2-7,SARRRVLSYEQY
15,TRBV5-1,TRBJ2-7,ASSPAMGLAGPYEQY
13,TRBV12-3/TRBV12-4,TRBJ1-3,ASSLWGISGNTIY
12,TRBV5-6,TRBJ2-1,ASSSGTHYNEQF
12,TRBV10-3,TRBJ2-7,AISRDRGFYEQY
15,TRBV3-1,TRBJ1-4,ASSPLAGQATNEKLF
11,TRBV12-5,TRBJ2-1,ASGLGTLNEQF
15,TRBV20-1,TRBJ1-1,SARPPPGQRMNTEAF
13,TRBV5-1,TRBJ2-7,ASSLAVAGSYEQY
13,TRBV7-9,TRBJ1-1,ASSYDRVRDTEAF
12,TRBV20-1,TRBJ2-5,SARASLLQETQY
12,TRBV11-2,TRBJ2-7,ASSSPPFSYEQY
11,TRBV20-1,TRBJ2-5,SATPWAKETQY
13,TRBV6-1,TRBJ1-2,ASSPRQGASYGYT
12,TRBV29-1,TRBJ2-1,SVFIREVYNEQF